The present TCR beta chain was sequenced within a study of T cell responses to AZD1222 COVID-19 vaccine. Method: immunoSEQ multiplex PCR; TCRdb's copy keeps in-frame clones and lacks some. The sample has approximately 210,000 clones, approximately 90% seen once. On this clone: Its cognate antigen is unknown.

Study results and limitations: Reports say nearly half of spike-specific TCRs go after unmutated variant regions.

CDR3 length equals 14 residues. The V and J ends lost 1 base and 0 bases respectively, with 8 bases between them. The germline V gene has CDR1 SGHRS and CDR2 YFSETQ. Here the sequenced sample was peripheral blood, taken 28 days after the second AZD1222 dose. The chain employs TRBV5-1 and TRBJ2-7, with D possibly TRBD2 on 6 matching bases. This clonotype was sampled from an adult who received the AZD1222 COVID-19 vaccine. For the CDR3, the DNA is TGCGCCAGCAGCTTGTTCGGGAGCTCCTACGAGCAGTACTTC. Translating gives CASSLFGSSYEQYF.